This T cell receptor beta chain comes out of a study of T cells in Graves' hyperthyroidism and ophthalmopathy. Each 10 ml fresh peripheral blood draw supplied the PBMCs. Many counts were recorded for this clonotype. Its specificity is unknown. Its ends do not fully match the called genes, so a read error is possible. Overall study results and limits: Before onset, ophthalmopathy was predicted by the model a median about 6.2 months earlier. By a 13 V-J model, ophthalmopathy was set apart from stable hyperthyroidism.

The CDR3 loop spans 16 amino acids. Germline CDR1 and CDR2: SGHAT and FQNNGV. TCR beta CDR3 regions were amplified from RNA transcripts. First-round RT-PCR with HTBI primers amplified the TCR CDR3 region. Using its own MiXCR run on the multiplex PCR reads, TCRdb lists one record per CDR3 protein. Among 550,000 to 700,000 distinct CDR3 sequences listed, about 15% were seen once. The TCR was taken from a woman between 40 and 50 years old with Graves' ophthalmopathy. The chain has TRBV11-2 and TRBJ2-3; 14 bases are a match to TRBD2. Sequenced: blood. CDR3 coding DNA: TGCGCCAGCAGCCCGGGACTAGCGGGAGGCACAGATACGCAGTATTTT. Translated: CASSPGLAGGTDTQYF.